The source of this T cell receptor (beta chain) is a study of PD-1 blockade in classical Hodgkin lymphoma. All trial patients relapsed after autologous stem cell transplantation. Trimming cost V 5 bases and J 4 bases; bases outside gene matches: 3. CDR1 is SGHTA, CDR2 FQGNSA, per germline. The CDR3 is 14 amino acids. Repertoires were generated with immunoSEQ multiplex PCR, while TCRdb's copy carries only in-frame clones and drops some. The sample consists of 30,000 to 50,000 clones, 76% of them appearing once. The source material was peripheral blood mononuclear cells (PBMCs), sampled at baseline. V and J are TRBV7-2 and TRBJ2-7; 12 positions match TRBD2. This clonotype originated in a human donor with classical Hodgkin lymphoma. The CDR3 protein is CASSPSGRGYEQYF. CDR3 nucleotide sequence: TGTGCCAGCAGCCCTAGCGGGAGGGGGTACGAGCAGTACTTC.